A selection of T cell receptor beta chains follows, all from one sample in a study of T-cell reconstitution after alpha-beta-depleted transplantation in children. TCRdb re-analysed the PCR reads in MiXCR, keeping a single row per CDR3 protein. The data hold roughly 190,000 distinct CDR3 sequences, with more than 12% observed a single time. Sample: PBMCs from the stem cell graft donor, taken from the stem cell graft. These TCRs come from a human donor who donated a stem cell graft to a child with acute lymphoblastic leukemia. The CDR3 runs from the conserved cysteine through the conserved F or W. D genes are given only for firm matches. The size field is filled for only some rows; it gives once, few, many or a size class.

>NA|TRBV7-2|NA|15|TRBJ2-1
CASSLGGYYGGRQFF
TGTGCCAGCAGCTTAGGGGGCTATTACGGCGGGCGGCAGTTCTTC
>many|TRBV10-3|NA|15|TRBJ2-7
CAISDGWESSYEQYF
TGTGCCATCAGTGATGGGTGGGAAAGCTCCTACGAGCAGTACTTC
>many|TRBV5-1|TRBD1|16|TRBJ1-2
CASSSTTGAEGYGYTF
TGCGCCAGCAGCTCTACAACAGGGGCCGAGGGCTATGGCTACACCTTC
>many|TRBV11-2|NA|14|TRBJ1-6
CASSLASGSSPLHF
TGTGCCAGCAGCTTAGCATCGGGGAGTTCACCCCTCCACTTT
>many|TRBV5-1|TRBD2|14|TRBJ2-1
CASSWDPGGDEQFF
TGCGCCAGCAGCTGGGACCCGGGAGGGGATGAGCAGTTCTTC
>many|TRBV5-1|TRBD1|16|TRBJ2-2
CASSPGTGAGTGELFF
TGCGCCAGCAGCCCCGGGACAGGGGCGGGCACCGGGGAGCTGTTTTTT
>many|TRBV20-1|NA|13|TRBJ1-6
CSAPSEGNSPLHF
TGCAGTGCGCCGAGTGAGGGGAACTCACCCCTCCACTTT
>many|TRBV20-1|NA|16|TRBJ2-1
CSATRDSRRSYNEQFF
TGCAGTGCTACTAGGGACTCCAGGAGGTCCTACAATGAGCAGTTCTTC
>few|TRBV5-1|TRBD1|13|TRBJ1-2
CASSVAGGDGYTF
TGCGCCAGCAGCGTCGCAGGGGGGGATGGCTACACCTTC
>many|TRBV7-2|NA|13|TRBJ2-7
CASSLGGDYEQYF
TGTGCCAGCAGCTTAGGAGGGGACTACGAGCAGTACTTC
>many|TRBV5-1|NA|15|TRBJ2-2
CASAAAIEYTGELFF
TGCGCCAGCGCGGCGGCTATCGAATATACCGGGGAGCTGTTTTTT
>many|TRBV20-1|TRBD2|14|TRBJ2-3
CSATSGGNTDTQYF
TGCAGTGCTACATCGGGAGGGAACACAGATACGCAGTATTTT
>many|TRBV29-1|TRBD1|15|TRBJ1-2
CSVDGGGDRADGYTF
TGCAGCGTTGATGGGGGGGGTGACAGGGCGGATGGCTACACCTTC
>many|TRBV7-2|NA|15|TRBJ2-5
CASTLTWGSGETQYF
TGTGCCAGCACTCTAACTTGGGGGTCAGGAGAGACCCAGTACTTC
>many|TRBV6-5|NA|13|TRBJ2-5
CASSYLSSETQYF
TGTGCCAGCAGTTACCTCTCTTCAGAGACCCAGTACTTC
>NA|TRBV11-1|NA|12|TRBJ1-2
CASSLGAAGYTF
TGTGCCAGCAGCTTAGGGGCGGCTGGCTACACCTTC
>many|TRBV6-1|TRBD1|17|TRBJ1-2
CASRPRDRGGPNYGYTF
TGTGCCAGCAGGCCCCGGGACAGGGGTGGCCCAAACTATGGCTACACCTTC
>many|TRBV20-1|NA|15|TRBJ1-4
CSAGGSGTGNEKLFF
TGCAGTGCCGGTGGGTCCGGGACCGGGAACGAAAAACTGTTTTTT
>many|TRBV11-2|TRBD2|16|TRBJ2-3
CASSLHAGGDTDTQYF
TGTGCCAGCAGCTTACATGCGGGAGGAGACACAGATACGCAGTATTTT
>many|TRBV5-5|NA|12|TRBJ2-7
CASSLTDYEQYF
TGTGCCAGCAGCTTAACAGACTACGAGCAGTACTTC
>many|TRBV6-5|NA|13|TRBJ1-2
CASSYEGDYGYTF
TGTGCCAGCAGTTACGAGGGGGACTATGGCTACACCTTC
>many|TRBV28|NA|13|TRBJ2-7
CASYRVSSYEQYF
TGTGCCAGCTACCGAGTAAGCTCCTACGAGCAGTACTTC
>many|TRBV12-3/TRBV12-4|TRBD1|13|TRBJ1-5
CASSTGEWQPQHF
TGTGCCAGCAGTACAGGGGAATGGCAGCCCCAGCATTTT
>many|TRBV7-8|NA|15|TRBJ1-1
CASSLAGGRYTEAFF
TGTGCCAGCAGCTTAGCCGGGGGGCGTTACACTGAAGCTTTCTTT
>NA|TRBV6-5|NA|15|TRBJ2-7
CASSPIRGGPYEQYF
TGTGCCAGCAGCCCCATAAGGGGGGGCCCCTACGAGCAGTACTTC
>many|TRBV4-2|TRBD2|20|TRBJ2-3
CASSQKITSGSLSSTDTQYF
TGTGCCAGCAGCCAAAAGATCACCAGCGGGAGCCTTTCTAGCACAGATACGCAGTATTTT
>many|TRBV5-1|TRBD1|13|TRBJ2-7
CASSSDRGHEQYF
TGCGCCAGCAGCTCGGACAGGGGCCACGAGCAGTACTTC
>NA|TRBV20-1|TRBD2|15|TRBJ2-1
CCARVASGNYNEQFF
TGCTGTGCTAGAGTGGCTAGCGGCAACTACAATGAGCAGTTCTTC
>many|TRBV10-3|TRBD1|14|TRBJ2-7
CAIRRQGTLSEQYF
TGTGCCATCAGAAGACAGGGTACTCTCTCCGAGCAGTACTTC
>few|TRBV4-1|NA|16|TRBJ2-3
CASSHITGGGADTQYF
TGCGCCAGCAGCCACATAACTGGGGGGGGCGCAGATACGCAGTATTTT
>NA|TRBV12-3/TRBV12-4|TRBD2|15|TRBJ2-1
CASRQGTSGSHEQFF
TGTGCCAGCAGACAAGGGACTAGCGGGAGCCATGAGCAGTTCTTC
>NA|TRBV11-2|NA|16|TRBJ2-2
CASSRTVGVGTGELFF
TGTGCCAGCAGCCGTACAGTTGGGGTCGGCACCGGGGAGCTGTTTTTT
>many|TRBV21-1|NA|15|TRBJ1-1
CASSTRVGGNTEAFF
TGTGCCAGCAGCACTCGGGTAGGGGGGAACACTGAAGCTTTCTTT
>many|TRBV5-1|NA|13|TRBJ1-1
CASSLDGGTEAFF
TGCGCCAGCAGCTTGGATGGTGGCACTGAAGCTTTCTTT
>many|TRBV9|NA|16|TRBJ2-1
CASSVGDRSIYNEQFF
TGTGCCAGCAGCGTAGGCGACAGAAGCATCTACAATGAGCAGTTCTTC
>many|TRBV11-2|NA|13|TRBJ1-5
CASSRTVNQPQHF
TGTGCCAGCAGCCGGACAGTTAATCAGCCCCAGCATTTT
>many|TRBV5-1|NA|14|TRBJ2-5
CASSRVAHEETQYF
TGCGCCAGCAGCCGAGTAGCGCATGAAGAGACCCAGTACTTC
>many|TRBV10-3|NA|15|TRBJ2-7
CAISESDGNLYEQYF
TGTGCCATCAGTGAGTCGGACGGAAACCTCTACGAGCAGTACTTC
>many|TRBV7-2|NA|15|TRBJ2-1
CASSSSAGIVNEQFF
TGTGCCAGCAGCTCCTCAGCGGGTATTGTCAATGAGCAGTTCTTC
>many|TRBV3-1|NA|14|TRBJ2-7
CASSPNRVGYEQYF
TGTGCCAGCAGCCCAAACAGGGTTGGCTACGAGCAGTACTTC
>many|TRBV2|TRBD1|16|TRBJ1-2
CASTLPGQGASGGYTF
TGTGCCAGCACATTACCGGGACAGGGGGCGTCGGGCGGCTACACCTTC
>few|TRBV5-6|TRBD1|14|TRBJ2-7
CASSGQGLYYEQYF
TGTGCCAGCAGCGGACAGGGACTGTACTACGAGCAGTACTTC
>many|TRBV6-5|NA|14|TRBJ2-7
CASSNLSGSYEQYF
TGTGCCAGCAGTAATTTGTCCGGGAGCTACGAGCAGTACTTC
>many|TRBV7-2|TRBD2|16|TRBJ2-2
CASRRDSGINTGELFF
TGTGCCAGCCGACGGGATAGCGGGATTAACACCGGGGAGCTGTTTTTT
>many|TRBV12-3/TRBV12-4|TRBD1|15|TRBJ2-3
CASSFRTGGTDTQYF
TGTGCCAGCAGTTTTAGGACAGGTGGCACAGATACGCAGTATTTT
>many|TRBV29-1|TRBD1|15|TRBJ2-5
CSVEDRRGRKETQYF
TGCAGCGTTGAGGACCGCAGGGGGCGGAAAGAGACCCAGTACTTC
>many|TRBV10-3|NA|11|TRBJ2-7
CAISETREQYF
TGTGCCATCAGTGAGACGCGGGAGCAGTACTTC
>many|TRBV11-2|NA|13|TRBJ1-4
CASSLGENEKLFF
TGTGCCAGCAGCTTAGGGGAGAATGAAAAACTGTTTTTT
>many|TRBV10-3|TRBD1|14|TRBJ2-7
CAISEGTGDPEQYF
TGTGCCATCAGTGAAGGGACAGGGGACCCCGAGCAGTACTTC
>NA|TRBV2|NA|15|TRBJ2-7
CASSEGVGRIYEQYF
TGTGCCAGCAGTGAAGGTGTTGGCAGAATCTACGAGCAGTACTTC